A selection of T cell receptor beta chains follows, all from one sample in a study of T cells in Graves' hyperthyroidism and ophthalmopathy. TCRdb ran MiXCR on the multiplex PCR reads and lists one entry per CDR3 protein. The top ten clones hold 15% to 20% of a sample with 400,000 to 500,000 distinct CDR3 sequences, 13% to 15% of them seen once. Input material: blood. The receptors were gathered from a woman aged 18-29 years with Graves' hyperthyroidism. Each CDR3 is given with its conserved first and last residue. The D gene is left open where the match is weak. Not every row has a clone size; where given, it reads once, few, many or a size class.

V	size	D	J	DNA	CDR3
TRBV30	NA	TRBD2	TRBJ2-5	TGTGCCTGGAGTGTTGGTAGCGGGAGTCAGGAGACCCAGTACTTC	CAWSVGSGSQETQYF
TRBV27	many	TRBD2	TRBJ2-5	TGTGCCAGCAGTTTATGGGCTAGCGGGAAAGAGACCCAGTACTTC	CASSLWASGKETQYF
TRBV19	NA	TRBD2	TRBJ2-5	TGTGCCAGTAGTTCTAGAGTAGCGGGGTTACAAGAGACCCAGTACTTC	CASSSRVAGLQETQYF
TRBV7-9	many	NA	TRBJ2-1	TGTGCCAGCAGCCAGGAGGGGGCGGGATACAATGAGCAGTTCTTC	CASSQEGAGYNEQFF
TRBV6-1	many	TRBD1	TRBJ2-1	TGTGCCAGCAGTGAATTTTCGGGACAGACTTTTGATGAGCAGTTCTTC	CASSEFSGQTFDEQFF
TRBV27	NA	NA	TRBJ2-2	TGTGCCAGCAGCTGGATAGGGGGGGAGCTGTTTTTT	CASSWIGGELFF
TRBV11-3	many	TRBD1	TRBJ1-2	TGTGCCAGCAGCCCCGGGACAGGGAGGAACTATGGCTACACCTTC	CASSPGTGRNYGYTF
TRBV7-8	many	NA	TRBJ2-1	TGTGCCAGCAGCTTAGTTTGGAGCTCCTACAATGAGCAGTTCTTC	CASSLVWSSYNEQFF
TRBV6-1	NA	TRBD2	TRBJ2-3	TGTGCCAGCAGATCCCCGGGACTAGCGGGAGTGGCGGATACGCAGTATTTT	CASRSPGLAGVADTQYF
TRBV11-2	many	NA	TRBJ2-3	TGTGCCAGCAGCTTAGATGAGGAGGCGCTGCCTAGCACAGATACGCAGTATTTT	CASSLDEEALPSTDTQYF
TRBV10-3	many	TRBD1	TRBJ1-1	TGTGCCATCAGTGCCCTAGACAGGGGCGACACTGAAGCTTTCTTT	CAISALDRGDTEAFF
TRBV10-3	many	NA	TRBJ1-2	TGTGCCATCAGTGAGTCGACACGGGGCTATGGCTACACCTTC	CAISESTRGYGYTF
TRBV3-1	many	NA	TRBJ1-1	TGTGCCAGCAGCCGCTTCGGACAGATCGCTGAAGCTTTCTTT	CASSRFGQIAEAFF
TRBV12-3/TRBV12-4	NA	NA	TRBJ1-1	TGTGCCAGCACTAAAGCGGGACCCCCCTCGGTGACTGAAGCTTTCTTT	CASTKAGPPSVTEAFF
TRBV19	NA	NA	TRBJ1-1	TGTGCCAGTAGTATCGCCGGGGGGGAGAACACTGAAGCTTTCTTT	CASSIAGGENTEAFF
TRBV12-3/TRBV12-4	NA	TRBD2	TRBJ2-1	TGTGCCAGCAGTTTTAGGCCGGGACTAGCGGGAGTGGTTGAGCAGTTCTTC	CASSFRPGLAGVVEQFF
TRBV12-5	many	TRBD1	TRBJ1-2	TGTGCTAGTGGTTTCCTACGTAACCGACAGGGGAACAACTATGGCTACACCTTC	CASGFLRNRQGNNYGYTF
TRBV2	many	NA	TRBJ1-4	TGTGCCAGCAGACAAAGGGATGAAAAACTGTTTTTT	CASRQRDEKLFF
TRBV11-2	NA	NA	TRBJ1-2	TGTGCCAGCAGCAAAACCGGGACACCCTGGCGCTACACCTTC	CASSKTGTPWRYTF
TRBV2	many	NA	TRBJ1-6	TGTGCCAGCATTGGGACGGTTAATTCACCCCTCCACTTT	CASIGTVNSPLHF
TRBV11-2	many	TRBD2	TRBJ2-5	TGTGCCAGCAGCTCCCCGAGGACTAGCGGGAGGCTTCGGTACTTC	CASSSPRTSGRLRYF
TRBV19	many	NA	TRBJ2-5	TGTGCCAGTAGTACCTATCGACAGGTCGGAGAGACCCAGTACTTC	CASSTYRQVGETQYF
TRBV10-3	many	TRBD2	TRBJ2-2	TGTGCCACCGGGCGGGAGGGCCAAACCGGGGAGCTGTTTTTT	CATGREGQTGELFF
TRBV12-3/TRBV12-4	NA	NA	TRBJ1-1	TGTGCCAGCACCCTCATGGAGGGAGGGAACACTGAAGCTTTCTTT	CASTLMEGGNTEAFF
TRBV27	many	TRBD1	TRBJ2-1	TGTGCCAGCCATAAGGGACAGGGGAGCTACAATGAGCAGTTCTTC	CASHKGQGSYNEQFF
TRBV20-1	few	TRBD1	TRBJ1-2	TGCAGTGCTAGAGAGACAGGGGAGCGCTATGGCTACACCTTC	CSARETGERYGYTF
TRBV28	few	TRBD1	TRBJ2-7	TGTGCCAGCAAGACCGACAGGGGACCCTCCTACGAGCAGTACTTC	CASKTDRGPSYEQYF
TRBV2	NA	NA	TRBJ2-3	TGTGCCAGCGCGGTCAATACGCAGTATTTT	CASAVNTQYF
TRBV5-6	many	NA	TRBJ2-1	TGTGCCAGCAGCTTATTAGTGATGCAGGACAATGAGCAGTTCTTC	CASSLLVMQDNEQFF
TRBV12-3/TRBV12-4	many	NA	TRBJ1-2	TGTGCCAGCAGTTTATCATCTCCTGGCTACACCTTC	CASSLSSPGYTF
TRBV7-3	few	NA	TRBJ2-2	TGTGCCAGCAGCTTATACCAGTTGGGCGCCGGGGAGCTGTTTTTT	CASSLYQLGAGELFF
TRBV12-5	many	NA	TRBJ1-2	TGTGCTAGTGGACTGGGGGACTATGGCTACACCTTC	CASGLGDYGYTF
TRBV6-1	many	TRBD1	TRBJ2-3	TGTGCCAGCAAAGGACAGGTCACAGATACGCAGTATTTT	CASKGQVTDTQYF
TRBV20-1	many	NA	TRBJ2-1	TGCAGTGCTAGAATCTCCGGGCGGGGACTGTCCTACAATGAGCAGTTCTTC	CSARISGRGLSYNEQFF
TRBV19	many	NA	TRBJ2-1	TGTGCCAGTAGTATACGGATGGGGAGGATCTCCTACAATGAGCAGTTCTTC	CASSIRMGRISYNEQFF
TRBV5-1	few	TRBD2	TRBJ2-2	TGCGCCAGCAGATTGGGTACTAGCGGGAGGCTGAGCACCGGGGAGCTGTTTTTT	CASRLGTSGRLSTGELFF